The 7 T cell receptor beta chains reported below all come from one sample, sequenced in a study of siplizumab effects on memory and regulatory T cells. Method: immunoSEQ multiplex PCR; TCRdb's copy keeps in-frame clones and lacks some. The sample contains approximately 100,000 clones, over 90% of which appear only once. The sequencing sample was made of non-Treg CD4+ T cells sorted from blood. The source is a human donor in good health.

This clone was seen only once. This sequence joins TRBV6-5 and TRBJ1-1; D not certain. The CDR3 runs to 14 residues. Germline lookup yields CDR1 MNHEY and CDR2 SVGAGI. Trimming stripped 7 bases from V and 0 bases from J, with 12 bases between. The CDR3 sequence is CASKKGPLNTEAFF. CDR3 nucleotides: TGTGCCAGCAAAAAAGGACCGTTGAACACTGAAGCTTTCTTT.

The chain uses TRBV19 and TRBJ1-5, with D uncertain. V shed 1 base and J shed 7 bases, with 2 bases lying between them. There are 11 residues in the CDR3. Looked up from germline, CDR1 is LNHDA and CDR2 is SQIVND (reference sequence). CDR3 amino acids: CASSIGQPQHF. The CDR3 nucleotides are TGTGCCAGTAGTATAGGCCAGCCCCAGCATTTT. The variable domain in full, with the rest retrieved from reference TRBV19 and TRBJ1-5, is DGGITQSPKYLFRKEGQNVTLSCEQNLNHDAMYWYRQDPGQGLRLIYYSQIVNDFQKGDIAEGYSVSREKKESFPLTVTSAQKNPTAFYLCASSIGQPQHFGDGTRLSIL.

The J gene is TRBJ2-5, the V gene TRBV28; no firm D call. Per germline, CDR1 MDHEN and CDR2 SYDVKM. There are 12 residues in the CDR3. V was shortened by 5 bases and J by 5 bases, with 9 bases between the two germline ends. CDR3 amino acids: CASSQLRETQYF. In DNA, the CDR3 is TGTGCCAGCAGTCAGTTAAGGGAGACCCAGTACTTC.

The chain has TRBV29-1 and TRBJ2-7; D not resolved. This CDR3 region has 11 residues. V was cut by 6 bases and J by 0 bases, with 6 bases left in between. Germline assignment: CDR1 SQVTM and CDR2 ANQGSEA. The CDR3 coding sequence is TGCAGCGTGTTAAACTCCTACGAGCAGTACTTC. Protein sequence: CSVLNSYEQYF.

Details on this clone: A read error may account for a junction end that differs from germline. The chain has TRBV7-7 and TRBJ1-2, with D hard to call. The CDR3 is 15 residues long. Per germline, CDR1 SSHAT and CDR2 FNYEAQ (reference sequence). The CDR3 DNA sequence: TGTGCTAGCAGCACTAGGAGCAGCGGAACCTATGGCTACACCTTC. This sequence encodes CASSTRSSGTYGYTF.

The chain employs TRBV30 and TRBJ1-3; 7 nucleotides line up with TRBD1. Germline values: CDR1 GTSNPN, CDR2 SVGIG (reference sequence). The ends lost 6 bases at V and 2 bases at J; junction bases unmatched: 4. This CDR3 has 13 amino acids. CDR3 nucleotides: TGTGCCTGCTCTCAGGGGGCTGGAAACACCATATATTTT. Translating gives CACSQGAGNTIYF.

This clone is a singleton in its sample. The chain joins TRBV19 to TRBJ2-3, with 10 bases aligning to TRBD2. Germline V gene sequence: CDR1 LNHDA, CDR2 SQIVND (reference sequence). With 4 bases clipped from V and 5 bases from J, the junction kept 6 bases outside the gene matches. The CDR3 extends over 15 amino acids. CDR3: CASSTILAGEDTQYF. Here the CDR3 DNA reads TGTGCCAGTAGTACTATCCTAGCGGGGGAAGATACGCAGTATTTT.